The T cell receptor beta chain under discussion was sequenced for a study of siplizumab effects on memory and regulatory T cells. Whole-study findings and limits: A minor share of alloreactive clones matched unstimulated subsets. Memory T cells appeared less diverse than naive cells, which seemed to contribute substantially to alloresponse. Memory cells that were CD4+ and unstimulated gave rise to alloreactive sequences, which siplizumab significantly reduced. Proliferating CD4+ or CD8+ clones, roughly 80-97% of them, lacked an assignable naive or memory phenotype.

V lost 4 bases, J lost 8 bases, and 11 bases lay in between. Germline V gene lookup returns CDR1 SGHVS and CDR2 FNYEAQ. This CDR3 has 12 residues. With respect to this clone: Its antigen is unknown.

Measured with immunoSEQ multiplex PCR; TCRdb has only the in-frame clones, and not every one. The sample has some 100,000 clones, just over 90% seen once. The sequenced sample was non-Treg CD4+ T cells sorted from blood. The origin of this receptor is a human donor in good health. The chain uses TRBV7-6 and TRBJ1-2; D not certain. The CDR3 region is CASSSNSGGYTF. CDR3 DNA: TGTGCCAGCAGCTCTAACTCCGGGGGCTACACCTTC.